This T cell receptor (beta chain) was identified in a study of control samples from healthy donors and cancer patients. The protocol was immunoSEQ multiplex PCR, while the TCRdb copy is restricted to in-frame clones and leaves out a portion. The table records 120,000 or so clones, around 87% of them present only once. Trimming at V came to 5 bases and at J to 4 bases, leaving 10 bases not matched to a gene. Looked up from germline, CDR1 is SNHLY and CDR2 is FYNNEI. The CDR3 consists of 15 residues. Material for sequencing was blood. The clonotype was recovered from a man aged 40-49 years in good health. The chain combines TRBV2 with TRBJ1-1; 7 bases are a match to TRBD1. In DNA, the CDR3 is TGTGCCAGCAGTCGAAGTACAGGGGTGGGCACTGAAGCTTTCTTT. Translation gives CASSRSTGVGTEAFF.